This is a list of T cell receptor beta chains from one sample in a study of T-cell memory formation after mild COVID-19. MiXCR was run by TCRdb on the 5' RACE reads, yielding one entry per CDR3 protein. The sample yields 450,000 to 650,000 distinct CDR3 sequences, less than 25% seen once. Sequencing input: PBMCs or a T cell subset sorted from them (not recorded which). Receptor source: an adult woman who had mild COVID-19 (a few samples of this study predate the infection). Cell type and time point are not known. CDR3s include the opening cysteine and the closing phenylalanine or tryptophan. The order of the fields is J gene, clone size, D gene, CDR3 length, V gene, CDR3 protein, CDR3 DNA. D genes are given only for firm matches. Only some rows state a clone size, as once, few, many or a class for expanded clones.

j_gene: TRBJ1-6; abundance: few; d_gene: .; len: 15; v_gene: TRBV12-3/TRBV12-4; CDR3aa: CASSFSVPGGSPLHF; CDR3nt: .
j_gene: TRBJ1-1; abundance: few; d_gene: .; len: 13; v_gene: TRBV7-9; CDR3aa: CASTTGVGTEAFF; CDR3nt: TGTGCCAGCACAACAGGTGTAGGCACAGAAGCTTTCTTT
j_gene: TRBJ2-5; abundance: few; d_gene: TRBD2; len: 13; v_gene: TRBV6-1; CDR3aa: CASSRTSGGTQYF; CDR3nt: TGTGCCAGCAGTCGGACTAGCGGGGGGACCCAGTACTTC
j_gene: TRBJ1-2; abundance: .; d_gene: .; len: 12; v_gene: TRBV11-2; CDR3aa: CASTLGEHGYTF; CDR3nt: TGTGCCAGCACCCTGGGAGAACATGGCTACACCTTC
j_gene: TRBJ2-2; abundance: many; d_gene: TRBD2; len: 16; v_gene: TRBV6-2/TRBV6-3; CDR3aa: CASLPTGLGGSGELFF; CDR3nt: TGTGCCAGCCTACCTACCGGATTGGGGGGGAGCGGGGAGCTGTTTTTT
j_gene: TRBJ2-2; abundance: .; d_gene: .; len: 16; v_gene: TRBV20-1; CDR3aa: CSAYPQGRANTGELFF; CDR3nt: TGCAGTGCTTATCCCCAGGGACGGGCGAACACCGGGGAGCTGTTTTTT
j_gene: TRBJ1-4; abundance: .; d_gene: .; len: 15; v_gene: TRBV19; CDR3aa: CASKRQPGTNEKLFF; CDR3nt: TGTGCCAGTAAACGGCAGCCGGGGACTAATGAAAAACTGTTTTTT
j_gene: TRBJ2-7; abundance: few; d_gene: .; len: 11; v_gene: TRBV7-2; CDR3aa: CASSYINEQYF; CDR3nt: TGTGCCAGCAGCTATATTAACGAGCAGTACTTC
j_gene: TRBJ2-7; abundance: .; d_gene: TRBD1; len: 14; v_gene: TRBV11-3; CDR3aa: CASSLAAWDSEQYF; CDR3nt: TGTGCCAGCAGCTTAGCGGCGTGGGACAGCGAGCAGTACTTC
j_gene: TRBJ2-7; abundance: .; d_gene: TRBD1; len: 13; v_gene: TRBV24-1; CDR3aa: CATSDSGQREQYF; CDR3nt: TGTGCCACCAGTGATTCGGGACAGCGGGAGCAGTACTTC
j_gene: TRBJ2-6; abundance: .; d_gene: .; len: 17; v_gene: TRBV6-2/TRBV6-3; CDR3aa: CASSYASSLSGANVLTF; CDR3nt: TGTGCCAGCAGTTACGCGTCCAGTCTCTCTGGGGCCAACGTCCTGACTTTC
j_gene: TRBJ2-3; abundance: .; d_gene: .; len: 13; v_gene: TRBV7-9; CDR3aa: CASSPTQSWAQYF; CDR3nt: TGTGCCAGCAGCCCGACTCAATCCTGGGCGCAGTATTTT
j_gene: TRBJ2-7; abundance: .; d_gene: TRBD2; len: 17; v_gene: TRBV7-2; CDR3aa: CASSLREAGGPIYEQYF; CDR3nt: TGTGCCAGCAGCTTACGGGAAGCGGGAGGGCCTATCTACGAGCAGTACTTC